The source of this T cell receptor (beta chain) is a study of post-analysis software for immune sequencing data. Trimming shortened V by 2 bases and J by 0 bases, and 4 bases separated the two germline ends. The CDR3 spans 12 residues. CDR1 and CDR2 from the germline V gene are SQVTM and ANQGSEA. This clonotype appeared a few times. What it binds is not known. Notes on the study in general: The F measure placed samples prepared in the same batch into strongly shared clusters. Normalized Chao1 diversity in multiple sclerosis patients fell significantly below that of controls. About five TRBV segments, including TRBV5-6, TRBV5-1 and TRBV20-1, were more frequent in patients than controls.

Every TCR beta cDNA library bore unique molecular identifiers. Yield was roughly 0.5 million cDNA molecules from about 0.94 to 9.7 million T cells. TCRdb recomputed calls from the PCR reads with MiXCR, one row per CDR3 protein. The sample has some 450,000 distinct CDR3 sequences; approximately 46% are singletons. This chain connects TRBV29-1 to TRBJ1-2, with no clear D. Sequencing input: blood. The TCR was taken from a girl between 5 and 17 years old with multiple sclerosis. For the CDR3, the DNA is TGCAGCGTTGAAACAGCTAACTATGGCTACACCTTC. Translated: CSVETANYGYTF.